The 23 T cell receptor beta chains given below trace back to one sample, sequenced in a study of long-term antiretroviral therapy in people with HIV. immunoSEQ v3.0 was run at survey level. Assay: immunoSEQ multiplex PCR; the TCRdb copy retains only in-frame clones and omits some. The table records tens of thousands of clones, roughly 80% of them present only once. Sequenced material: unsorted PBMCs, taken 0.2 years after starting antiretroviral therapy. The receptors derive from a woman under 40 with HIV.

This rearrangement joins TRBV15 to TRBJ1-4; D is uncertain. Per germline, CDR1 LNHNV and CDR2 YYDKDF (reference sequence). There are 17 residues in the CDR3. Between the trimmed V and J ends, which lost 0 bases and 4 bases, there was a span of 15 bases. The CDR3 is CATSRDKEGTYNEKLFF. The CDR3 region has the DNA TGTGCCACCAGCAGAGATAAAGAGGGCACCTATAATGAAAAACTGTTTTTT.

This clone was found once. The J gene is TRBJ2-7, the V gene TRBV18, with 8 positions matching TRBD2. Germline CDR1 KGHSH, CDR2 LQKENI. Trimming cost V 4 bases and J 7 bases; bases outside gene matches: 6. This CDR3 is 13 amino acids long. In nucleotides, the CDR3 is TGTGCCAGCTCACGTCTCGGGGGGGGTGAGCAGTACTTC. Its protein product is CASSRLGGGEQYF.

This clone was found once. This sequence joins TRBV13 and TRBJ1-1; D not certain. Trimming left V 5 bases short and J 1 base short, with 14 bases between. The CDR3 contains 15 residues. Germline CDR1 is PRHDT and CDR2 is FYEKMQ (reference sequence). CDR3: CASSGEKAENTEAFF. The CDR3 DNA follows: TGTGCCAGCAGCGGAGAGAAAGCAGAGAACACTGAAGCTTTCTTT.

The J gene is TRBJ2-1, the V gene TRBV10-1; D may correspond to TRBD1 or TRBD2 (5 bases each). Germline V gives CDR1 WNHNN, CDR2 SYGVQD (reference sequence). The V and J ends lost 3 bases and 13 bases respectively, with 19 bases between them. This CDR3 region has 14 residues. In nucleotides, the CDR3 is TGCGCCAGCAGTGATTCCCGGGACCCCCGGACCCAGTTCTTC. Translating gives CASSDSRDPRTQFF.

The rearrangement joins TRBV5-5 to TRBJ2-1, with 9 bases lining up with TRBD2. Trimming removed 3 bases from V and 0 bases from J; junction bases left unmatched: 10. Germline V CDR1 and CDR2: SGHKS, YYEKEE (reference sequence). The CDR3 covers 18 residues. In nucleotides, the CDR3 is TGTGCCAGCAGCTCCCCCCTAGCGGGGACAGACTCCTACAATGAGCAGTTCTTC. It is translated as CASSSPLAGTDSYNEQFF.

CDR3 DNA: TGTGCCAGCAGCTTAAGACAGGACCCCTCTGGCTACACCTTC. Its translation is CASSLRQDPSGYTF. V is TRBV7-3 and J is TRBJ1-2, with D perhaps TRBD1 (6 bases). The V and J ends lost 1 base and 7 bases respectively, with 13 bases between them. Germline V lookup: CDR1 SGHTA, CDR2 FQGTGA. The CDR3 totals 14 residues.

This rearrangement joins TRBV19 to TRBJ2-2; no firm D call. This CDR3 has 14 amino acids. CDR1 LNHDA and CDR2 SQIVND come from the germline V gene (reference sequence). The germline V and J ends were trimmed by 6 bases and 5 bases, with 13 bases remaining between them. This CDR3 reads CASRRPLATGELFF. The CDR3 DNA follows: TGTGCCAGTAGGCGGCCCCTTGCAACCGGGGAGCTGTTTTTT.

This clone was observed a handful of times. The chain joins TRBV9 to TRBJ1-2; 8 bases align to TRBD1. J lost 8 bases, V lost 3 bases, and 9 bases had no gene match. This CDR3 has 14 residues. From germline, CDR1 is SGDLS and CDR2 YYNGEE. CDR3 region: CASSGTTGAGGYTF. CDR3 DNA sequence: TGTGCCAGCAGCGGGACGACAGGGGCAGGCGGCTACACCTTC.

The V call is TRBV5-1, the J call TRBJ1-6; TRBD1 agrees at 8 bases. V lost 5 bases to trimming and J lost 6 bases; unmatched junction nucleotides: 7. This CDR3 has 15 residues. Germline CDR1 SGHRS, CDR2 YFSETQ. This CDR3 reads CASRAGGDSNSPLHF. CDR3 coding DNA: TGCGCCAGCAGGGCAGGGGGCGATTCTAATTCACCCCTCCACTTT.

The chain employs TRBV7-2 and TRBJ1-5, with D unclear. The CDR3 runs to 18 residues. Germline assignment: CDR1 SGHTA and CDR2 FQGNSA. The V end was cut by 1 base, the J end by 0 bases, with 16 bases between. The CDR3 region is CASSLVSGQTYSNQPQHF. The CDR3 DNA is TGTGCCAGCAGCTTAGTGTCTGGCCAGACGTATAGCAATCAGCCCCAGCATTTT.

CDR3: CASSIAGTYDSPLHF. CDR3 coding DNA: TGTGCCAGTAGTATTGCAGGGACCTACGATTCACCCCTCCACTTT. This chain joins TRBV19 and TRBJ1-6, with D tentatively TRBD1 (5 bases). The CDR3 sequence is 15 residues long. Between the trimmed V and J ends, which lost 3 bases and 8 bases, there was a span of 14 bases. From germline, CDR1 is LNHDA and CDR2 SQIVND (reference sequence).

The gene calls are TRBV5-4 and TRBJ2-6; 8 bases align to TRBD2. Germline assignment: CDR1 SGHNT and CDR2 YYREEE (reference sequence). The CDR3 contains 16 residues. V gave up 4 bases and J gave up 0 bases; unmatched junction bases: 3. CDR3 sequence reads: CASSRGGVSGANVLTF. The CDR3, as DNA: TGTGCCAGCAGCCGGGGGGGGGTCTCTGGGGCCAACGTCCTGACTTTC.

This chain uses TRBV6-1 with TRBJ1-1; TRBD1 matches 7 bases. The J segment lost 0 bases and the V segment lost 8 bases, leaving 3 bases of the junction unmatched. Looked up from germline, CDR1 is MNHNS and CDR2 is SASEGT. The CDR3 covers 13 residues. The CDR3 region is CASSRGLNTEAFF. The CDR3 DNA sequence: TGTGCCAGCTCTAGGGGGCTGAACACTGAAGCTTTCTTT.

The rearrangement links TRBV5-1 to TRBJ1-2; possible D gene TRBD1, 5 bases. Trimming cost V 8 bases and J 3 bases, with 20 bases left between them. The length of the CDR3 is 15 residues. Germline V gene sequence: CDR1 SGHRS, CDR2 YFSETQ. This CDR3 reads CASQLIGDGDYGYTF. The CDR3 DNA sequence: TGCGCCAGTCAACTAATTGGGGACGGAGACTATGGCTACACCTTC.

The V call is TRBV5-1, the J call TRBJ2-7, with D possibly called TRBD1 or TRBD2 (7 bases each). V was pared by 4 bases and J by 2 bases, with 16 bases between. The CDR3 has 15 residues. CDR1 and CDR2 from the germline V gene are SGHRS and YFSETQ. CDR3 region: CASSVAGGGTYEQYV. Written as DNA, the CDR3 is TGCGCCAGCAGCGTTGCAGGGGGAGGGACCTACGAGCAGTACGTC.

The gene calls are TRBV11-2 and TRBJ2-1, with D unresolved. Germline loops: CDR1 SGHAT, CDR2 FQNNGV. Trimming took off 5 bases at V and 4 bases at J, with 6 bases between the two ends. This CDR3 spans 12 amino acids. DNA of the CDR3: TGTGCCAGCAGCGAGCAGTACAATGAGCAGTTCTTC. Translation gives CASSEQYNEQFF.

The chain carries TRBV30 and TRBJ1-1; D remains unclear. The V end was cut by 3 bases, the J end by 0 bases, with 11 bases between. The CDR3 totals 14 residues. From germline, CDR1 is GTSNPN and CDR2 SVGIG (reference sequence). The chain's CDR3 is CAWSMEGMNTEAFF. CDR3 sequence (DNA): TGTGCCTGGAGCATGGAGGGTATGAACACTGAAGCTTTCTTT.

The genes are TRBV18 and TRBJ1-2, with no clear D. The CDR3 spans 14 residues. The V gene lost 2 bases and the J gene lost 2 bases, with 9 bases spanning the gap. Germline CDR1 is KGHSH and CDR2 is LQKENI. The CDR3 reads CASSPVRDNYGYTF. Written as DNA, the CDR3 is TGTGCCAGCTCACCAGTTAGAGACAACTATGGCTACACCTTC.

The chain is built from TRBV19 and TRBJ1-1, with 8 bases identical to TRBD1. Germline V lookup: CDR1 LNHDA, CDR2 SQIVND (reference sequence). The V and J ends lost 7 bases and 3 bases, in that order; junction bases with no gene match: 7. The CDR3 length is 14 residues. The CDR3 region is CASIFGTGDTEAFF. In DNA, the CDR3 is TGTGCCAGTATTTTCGGGACAGGCGACACTGAAGCTTTCTTT.

The J gene is TRBJ2-3, the V gene TRBV5-1, with 9 nucleotides matching TRBD2. Germline CDR1 and CDR2: SGHRS and YFSETQ. This CDR3 has 18 amino acids. Trimming took 5 bases from V and 0 from J; bases not matched to a gene: 13. This CDR3 reads CASRSRSGGTTSTDTQYF. CDR3 coding DNA: TGCGCCAGCAGGTCCCGCAGCGGGGGGACAACTAGCACAGATACGCAGTATTTT.

The chain has TRBV9 and TRBJ1-3; D ambiguous. The CDR3 runs to 16 residues. Looked up from germline, CDR1 is SGDLS and CDR2 is YYNGEE. Between the trimmed V and J ends, which lost 2 bases and 4 bases, there was a span of 16 bases. CDR3 sequence (DNA): TGTGCCAGCAGCGTCACCGCCTCGACTTGGGGAAACACCATATATTTT. Translated: CASSVTASTWGNTIYF.

This chain joins TRBV27 and TRBJ1-3; no reliable D call. The ends were cut back, 5 bases at V and 0 bases at J, with 8 bases in the middle. This CDR3 comprises 14 residues. Germline V CDR1 and CDR2: MNHEY, SMNVEV (reference sequence). The CDR3 DNA reads as TGTGCCAGCAGTGGACCTAACTCTGGAAACACCATATATTTT. Residues: CASSGPNSGNTIYF.

This clone was detected only a few times. The chain couples TRBV27 to TRBJ1-6, with D unresolved. Trimming took off 2 bases at V and 4 bases at J, with 6 bases between the two ends. This CDR3 region has 14 residues. Germline V gives CDR1 MNHEY, CDR2 SMNVEV (reference sequence). The CDR3 sequence is CASSLTGYNSPLHF. CDR3 in DNA: TGTGCCAGCAGTTTAACGGGGTATAATTCACCCCTCCACTTT.